The rows below give T cell receptor beta chains drawn from one sample of a study of blood T cells in healthy people across ages. TCRdb re-called the 5' RACE reads through MiXCR, storing one row per CDR3 protein. Of about 800,000 distinct CDR3 sequences listed, roughly 25% are singletons. The same specimen was also included in a second study, on T cells of mothers and their children.

Input material: blood. Source of these receptors: a boy younger than 18 in good health. The CDR3 runs from the conserved cysteine through the conserved F or W. Each record gives: J gene, clone size, V gene, D gene, CDR3 DNA, CDR3 protein. D genes are given only for firm matches. Only part of the rows carry a size: once, few, many, or a class if the clone is expanded.

j_gene: TRBJ2-3
abundance: few
v_gene: TRBV10-3
d_gene: TRBD2
CDR3nt: TGTGCCATCAGTGGCGGGAGGAGCACAGATACGCAGTATTTT
CDR3aa: CAISGGRSTDTQYF

j_gene: TRBJ2-5
abundance: .
v_gene: TRBV18
d_gene: .
CDR3nt: TGTGCCAGCTCACCAGACCTACAGACCCAGTACTTC
CDR3aa: CASSPDLQTQYF

j_gene: TRBJ2-7
abundance: .
v_gene: TRBV4-3
d_gene: TRBD2
CDR3nt: TGCGCCAGCAGCCAAGATCCCCTAGCGGGGACCTACGAGCAGTACTTC
CDR3aa: CASSQDPLAGTYEQYF

j_gene: TRBJ1-3
abundance: .
v_gene: TRBV15
d_gene: .
CDR3nt: TGTGCCACCAGCAACCCCCCATCCAGCGGAAACACCATATATTTT
CDR3aa: CATSNPPSSGNTIYF

j_gene: TRBJ2-5
abundance: .
v_gene: TRBV10-3
d_gene: TRBD2
CDR3nt: TGTGCCGCAAGGACTAGCGATGTAGAGACCCAGTACTTC
CDR3aa: CAARTSDVETQYF

j_gene: TRBJ2-7
abundance: .
v_gene: TRBV7-2
d_gene: .
CDR3nt: TGTGCCAGCAGGCGAAACTCCTACGAGCAGTACTTC
CDR3aa: CASRRNSYEQYF

j_gene: TRBJ1-4
abundance: .
v_gene: TRBV7-9
d_gene: .
CDR3nt: TGTGCCAGCAGCTCCCCGATCCGGGACACCAGGGGAAAACTGTTTTTT
CDR3aa: CASSSPIRDTRGKLFF

j_gene: TRBJ2-7
abundance: few
v_gene: TRBV28
d_gene: .
CDR3nt: TGTGCCAGCAGTTTGGTGGTCGCGGGGGAGCAGTACTTC
CDR3aa: CASSLVVAGEQYF

j_gene: TRBJ2-7
abundance: .
v_gene: TRBV7-9
d_gene: TRBD1
CDR3nt: TGTGCCAGCAGCTCACCGGGACAGGGCGGCGTATACGAGCAGTACTTC
CDR3aa: CASSSPGQGGVYEQYF

j_gene: TRBJ2-7
abundance: few
v_gene: TRBV6-2/TRBV6-3
d_gene: .
CDR3nt: TGTGCCAGCAGTTGGGCTAGCGTGAACTACGAGCAGTACTTC
CDR3aa: CASSWASVNYEQYF

j_gene: TRBJ2-7
abundance: .
v_gene: TRBV10-3
d_gene: .
CDR3nt: TGTGCCATCAGTGAGGACATTTCCTACGAGCAGTACTTC
CDR3aa: CAISEDISYEQYF

j_gene: TRBJ2-4
abundance: .
v_gene: TRBV29-1
d_gene: .
CDR3nt: TGCAGCGTTGAAGTCGCGGGGAACTTAGCCAAAAACATTCAGTACTTC
CDR3aa: CSVEVAGNLAKNIQYF

j_gene: TRBJ1-1
abundance: .
v_gene: TRBV12-3/TRBV12-4
d_gene: TRBD1
CDR3nt: TGTGCCAGCAGTTCTCCGGGACAGGGTACTTACACTGAAGCTTTCTTT
CDR3aa: CASSSPGQGTYTEAFF

j_gene: TRBJ2-1
abundance: .
v_gene: TRBV27
d_gene: .
CDR3nt: TGTGCCAGCAGGGGGGTACTCGCGAATGAGCAGTTCTTC
CDR3aa: CASRGVLANEQFF

j_gene: TRBJ2-1
abundance: .
v_gene: TRBV28
d_gene: .
CDR3nt: TGTGCCAGCAACCCTGATAACAATGAGCAGTTCTTC
CDR3aa: CASNPDNNEQFF

j_gene: TRBJ1-1
abundance: many
v_gene: TRBV4-3
d_gene: .
CDR3nt: TGTGCCAGCAGCCAAGGAATGAACACTGAAGCCTTCTTT
CDR3aa: CASSQGMNTEAFF

j_gene: TRBJ2-5
abundance: .
v_gene: TRBV5-1
d_gene: TRBD1
CDR3nt: TGCGCCAGCAGCTTGGAGGGACAGCAGGGGACCCAGTACTTC
CDR3aa: CASSLEGQQGTQYF

j_gene: TRBJ1-5
abundance: .
v_gene: TRBV28
d_gene: TRBD1
CDR3nt: TGTGCCAGCAGGTATACAGGGGGAGGTCAGCCCCAGCATTTT
CDR3aa: CASRYTGGGQPQHF

j_gene: TRBJ2-1
abundance: .
v_gene: TRBV5-1
d_gene: .
CDR3nt: TGCGCCAGCAGCTTGGTGGGGGAGAGCTCCTACAATGAGCAGTTCTTC
CDR3aa: CASSLVGESSYNEQFF

j_gene: TRBJ2-3
abundance: few
v_gene: TRBV28
d_gene: .
CDR3nt: TGTGCCAGCGGTTCGCGGGTGGGCACAGATACGCAGTATTTT
CDR3aa: CASGSRVGTDTQYF

j_gene: TRBJ1-1
abundance: few
v_gene: TRBV11-2
d_gene: TRBD1
CDR3nt: TGTGCCAGCAGCTTAGCCCTCGGACAGGCGCCATCGAACACTGAAGCTTTCTTT
CDR3aa: CASSLALGQAPSNTEAFF

j_gene: TRBJ2-1
abundance: few
v_gene: TRBV12-3/TRBV12-4
d_gene: TRBD2
CDR3nt: TGTGCCAGCAGTTCGTTGATGACTAGCGGGAGGGCTTACAATGAGCAGTTCTTC
CDR3aa: CASSSLMTSGRAYNEQFF

j_gene: TRBJ2-5
abundance: few
v_gene: TRBV18
d_gene: .
CDR3nt: TGTGCCAGCTCACCCCGTGCGGTCGGAGAGACCCAGTACTTC
CDR3aa: CASSPRAVGETQYF

j_gene: TRBJ2-5
abundance: .
v_gene: TRBV7-8
d_gene: .
CDR3nt: TGTGCCAGCAGCTTAGCGATCAAACAAGAGACCCAGTACTTC
CDR3aa: CASSLAIKQETQYF

j_gene: TRBJ2-7
abundance: .
v_gene: TRBV29-1
d_gene: .
CDR3nt: TGCAGCGTTGTGGAAAGCTCCTACGAGCAGTACTTC
CDR3aa: CSVVESSYEQYF

j_gene: TRBJ2-5
abundance: .
v_gene: TRBV5-1
d_gene: .
CDR3nt: TGCGCCAGCAGCTTGAGTTTAGGGGGGGTACAAGAGACCCAGTACTTC
CDR3aa: CASSLSLGGVQETQYF

j_gene: TRBJ1-3
abundance: many
v_gene: TRBV7-2
d_gene: .
CDR3nt: TGTGCCAGCAGCTTCAACTCTGGAAACACCATATATTTT
CDR3aa: CASSFNSGNTIYF

j_gene: TRBJ1-1
abundance: few
v_gene: TRBV7-9
d_gene: TRBD1
CDR3nt: TGTGCCAGCAGCACAGGGGTGGCCACTGAAGCTTTCTTT
CDR3aa: CASSTGVATEAFF

j_gene: TRBJ2-7
abundance: .
v_gene: TRBV20-1
d_gene: TRBD2
CDR3nt: TGCAGTGCTAGGGATCGGACTAGCGGTCTCTACGAGCAGTACTTC
CDR3aa: CSARDRTSGLYEQYF

j_gene: TRBJ1-4
abundance: few
v_gene: TRBV6-1
d_gene: .
CDR3nt: TGTGCCAGCAGTGAGTGGCCTTCAGAAAAACTGTTTTTT
CDR3aa: CASSEWPSEKLFF

j_gene: TRBJ1-4
abundance: .
v_gene: TRBV4-2
d_gene: TRBD1
CDR3nt: TGTGCCAGCAGCCAAGTACAGGGGAGGAATGAAAAACTGTTTTTT
CDR3aa: CASSQVQGRNEKLFF

j_gene: TRBJ2-1
abundance: .
v_gene: TRBV4-1
d_gene: .
CDR3nt: TGCGCCAGCAGCCAAGATTGGGGGGAGCAGTTCTTC
CDR3aa: CASSQDWGEQFF

j_gene: TRBJ2-5
abundance: few
v_gene: TRBV7-3
d_gene: .
CDR3nt: TGTGCCAGCAGCTTTCAACCTAGTGACGAGACCCAGTACTTC
CDR3aa: CASSFQPSDETQYF

j_gene: TRBJ2-5
abundance: few
v_gene: TRBV7-3
d_gene: .
CDR3nt: TGTGCCAGCAGCGCATGGGGGGATGAGACCCAGTACTTC
CDR3aa: CASSAWGDETQYF

j_gene: TRBJ2-3
abundance: .
v_gene: TRBV20-1
d_gene: TRBD2
CDR3nt: TGCAGTGCCGAGACTAGCGGGGTCACAGATACGCAGTATTTT
CDR3aa: CSAETSGVTDTQYF

j_gene: TRBJ2-1
abundance: .
v_gene: TRBV7-2
d_gene: .
CDR3nt: TGTGCCAGCAGCTTAGGAGCGGGCACCCAATCCTACAATGAGCAGTTCTTC
CDR3aa: CASSLGAGTQSYNEQFF

j_gene: TRBJ2-5
abundance: .
v_gene: TRBV20-1
d_gene: .
CDR3nt: TGCAGTGCTGACCCCAGCGGTGGAGAGACCCAGTACTTC
CDR3aa: CSADPSGGETQYF

j_gene: TRBJ1-2
abundance: few
v_gene: TRBV7-2
d_gene: TRBD1
CDR3nt: TGTGCCAGCAGCTTTAACAGGGGGACTTTAGCTAACTATGGCGACACCTTC
CDR3aa: CASSFNRGTLANYGDTF

j_gene: TRBJ2-5
abundance: many
v_gene: TRBV7-9
d_gene: TRBD2
CDR3nt: TGTGCCAGCAGCTTACTCGGGAGGGAGACCCAGTACTTC
CDR3aa: CASSLLGRETQYF

j_gene: TRBJ1-1
abundance: many
v_gene: TRBV5-1
d_gene: .
CDR3nt: TGCGCCAGCAGCTTGGGGTCGGGCACTGAAGCTTTCTTT
CDR3aa: CASSLGSGTEAFF

j_gene: TRBJ2-5
abundance: .
v_gene: TRBV7-3
d_gene: .
CDR3nt: TGTGCCAGCAGCCCGTTAGGTGGAGGAGTTAAGGAGACCCAGTACTTC
CDR3aa: CASSPLGGGVKETQYF

j_gene: TRBJ2-7
abundance: .
v_gene: TRBV20-1
d_gene: .
CDR3nt: TGCAGTGCGGCCGACTCACGGGGAACCTACGAGCAGTACTTC
CDR3aa: CSAADSRGTYEQYF

j_gene: TRBJ2-3
abundance: .
v_gene: TRBV29-1
d_gene: .
CDR3nt: TGCAGCGTTATTGAGTTTGGCACAGATACGCAGTATTTT
CDR3aa: CSVIEFGTDTQYF

j_gene: TRBJ1-6
abundance: .
v_gene: TRBV5-1
d_gene: TRBD1
CDR3nt: TGCGCCAGCAGTTGGGACAGGGATTCACCCCTCCACTTT
CDR3aa: CASSWDRDSPLHF

j_gene: TRBJ2-2
abundance: .
v_gene: TRBV5-6
d_gene: .
CDR3nt: TGTGCCAGCAGCCCAGTCGGCGTCGGGGAGCTGTTTTTT
CDR3aa: CASSPVGVGELFF